This T cell receptor beta chain was sequenced in a study of blood T cell repertoires in COVID-19. Study overall: The United States, Italy and Spain were the sources of the acute and convalescent COVID-19 samples. In each case, the material was cDNA or gDNA derived from T cells, B-cell-depleted T cells, or PBMCs.

Enrollees, about 18 to 95 years old, lived in 24 US areas. Original analysis: How many nucleated cells were present was estimated from reference gene primer amplification. Profiling relied on immunoSEQ multiplex PCR, and the TCRdb table lists in-frame clones only, not all of them. The V and J calls and clone size come from that table; D and trimming were worked out from the DNA. Counted here are 130,000 to 150,000 clones, 80% to 90% occurring once; the ten biggest clones make up around 11%. CDR3 length: 13 residues. The germline V gene has CDR1 MDHEN and CDR2 SYDVKM. J gave up 0 bases and V 6 bases, and 1 base lay outside the gene matches.

Sequences were obtained from PBMCs or T cells enriched from blood (not recorded which). The chain joins TRBV28 to TRBJ1-1; TRBD1 agrees at 7 bases. This receptor was obtained from a man in his fifties or sixties who had recovered from COVID-19. Here the CDR3 DNA reads TGTGCCAGCAGGACAGGGTTGAACACTGAAGCTTTCTTT. It specifies CASRTGLNTEAFF.